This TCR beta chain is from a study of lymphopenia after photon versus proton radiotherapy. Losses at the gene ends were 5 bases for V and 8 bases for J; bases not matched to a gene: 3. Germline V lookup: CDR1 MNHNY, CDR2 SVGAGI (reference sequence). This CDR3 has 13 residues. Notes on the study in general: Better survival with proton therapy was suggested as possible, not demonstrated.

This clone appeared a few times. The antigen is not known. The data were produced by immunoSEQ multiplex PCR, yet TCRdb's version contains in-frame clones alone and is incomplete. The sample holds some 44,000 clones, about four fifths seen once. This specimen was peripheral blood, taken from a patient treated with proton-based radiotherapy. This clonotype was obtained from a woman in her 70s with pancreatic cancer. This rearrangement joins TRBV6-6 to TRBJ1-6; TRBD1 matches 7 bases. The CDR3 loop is CASSGTGDSPLHF. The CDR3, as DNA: TGTGCCAGCAGTGGTACAGGGGATTCACCCCTCCACTTT.